This T cell receptor beta chain was sequenced for a study of T cell repertoires in cytomegalovirus infection. Across the study: Public signatures in TCR beta pointed to CMV infection and matching HLA type. The study's findings and limits: Frequencies of public TCR beta families were cumulated, and this identified carriers of CMV plus the relevant HLA. HLA-C-restricted CMV-specific TCR beta clonotypes prevailed in the ex vivo response.

TCRdb redid the calling of the reads with MiXCR, one entry per CDR3 protein. The profile shows 150,000 to 200,000 distinct CDR3 sequences, roughly 17% of them singletons. This CDR3 region has 14 residues. Germline V gene lookup returns CDR1 SGHTA and CDR2 FQGNSA. Trimming cost V 4 bases and J 3 bases, with 12 bases left between them. Worth noting for this clonotype: Its target is unknown.

This TCR was recovered from a human donor in good health (CMV status not recorded). Some clones in this sample may be carry-over from other donors' samples. V is TRBV7-2 and J is TRBJ2-5; TRBD1 or TRBD2 may be the D gene (6 bases each). Sequenced input: CD8+ T cells from PBMCs. Here the CDR3 reads CASSWGASEETQYF. CDR3 nucleotide sequence: TGTGCCAGCAGCTGGGGGGCTAGCGAAGAGACCCAGTACTTC. Full variable domain (remainder filled in from reference TRBV7-2 and TRBJ2-5): GAGVSQSPSNKVTEKGKDVELRCDPISGHTALYWYRQSLGQGLEFLIYFQGNSAPDKSGLPSDRFSAERTGGSVSTLTIQRTQQEDSAVYLCASSWGASEETQYFGPGTRLLVL.